This TCR beta chain was found in a study of T cell responses to AZD1222 COVID-19 vaccine. Study overall: Second-dose timings of about 4 or about 12 weeks were pooled.

Data came from immunoSEQ multiplex PCR; TCRdb stores just in-frame clones and leaves some out. The sample records about 85,000 clones, less than 90% being singletons. This CDR3 contains 13 residues. Between the trimmed V and J ends, which lost 5 bases and 10 bases, there was a span of 14 bases. Germline lookup yields CDR1 MNHEY and CDR2 SVGAGI. This clone was recorded only once. What it recognizes is unknown. Study-wide points: Samples come after the peak T cell response, not at day 14.

Sequencing was performed on peripheral blood, taken on day 0 of AZD1222 vaccination. The chain combines TRBV6-5 with TRBJ1-4; D is unresolved. This TCR came from an adult in good health. CDR3 DNA: TGTGCCAGCAGTCTGATCCAGGAGGGAAAACTGTTTTTT. It encodes CASSLIQEGKLFF.